This T cell receptor beta chain was identified during a study of T cells after yellow fever vaccination (dated by TCRdb to between 2019 and 2020). Turning to the overall study: The SMART-Seq v4 Ultra Low Input RNA kit was used to prepare libraries from fractions with low cell numbers. To follow T-cell clones before and after both primary and booster YFV17D yellow fever vaccination, bulk TCR alpha and beta repertoires underwent longitudinal sequencing. Two healthy male donors, one aged 18 to 30 and one aged 30 to 40 years, were included in the cohort. Bulk PBMC replicates and cell subsets were isolated from blood drawn at multiple timepoints before and after both primary and secondary immunization. Points the paper makes about the study in general: The secondary T-cell response was found to be weaker but faster than the primary response, with a peak reached on day 5 rather than on day 15. A small fraction of clonotypes showed up in both the CD4 and CD8 compartments, probably as a result of convergent recombination. Most clones expanded after primary vaccination were re-detected after the booster (almost 98% of CD4 and around 88% of CD8), suggesting broad memory maintenance. Only a couple of donors were included in the study, so the extent to which the findings can be generalized is limited. Computational filtering was needed because FACS-sorted repertoires could contain abundant contaminating clonotypes from the bulk population.

In light of the paper, this sample's treatment or condition label describes: live attenuated yellow fever vaccine strain. Two biological replicates of bulk PBMCs were collected at each blood-draw timepoint. A standard Ficoll-Paque protocol was used to isolate PBMCs from peripheral blood. TriZol was used to extract RNA from bulk PBMCs, from CD4 and CD8 fractions, and from dextramer-positive and dextramer-negative fractions. Regarding this clonotype: The specificity of this receptor is unknown. There are no base qualities to consult, and no much larger clone falls within one base.

The listed sequencing device is Illumina NovaSeq 6000. Synthesis of TCR cDNA relied on 5'RACE template switching, a step that introduced a universal primer site along with unique molecular identifiers. cDNA synthesis was primed from both the TCR alpha and TCR beta constant segments. Library amplification used two PCR steps, and the second PCR step added sample barcodes and sequencing adapters. Sequencing of libraries was performed on Illumina HiSeq 2500 (2x100 bp) or NovaSeq (2x150 bp). In the paper's pipeline: MIGEC handled demultiplexing of reads and collapsing into UMI consensus sequences, while MiXCR performed V(D)J alignment. Using edgeR on replicate PBMC samples, clonotypes were called vaccine-responding if FDR was below 0.01 and the log2 fold change was above 5 up to day 15. Each bulk clonotype received a CD4 or CD8 identity based on whether the sequenced CD4 or CD8 repertoire contained that clonotype at higher abundance. In TCRdb, the public reads were trimmed at Q25 with fastp and aligned with MiXCR, with productive beta chains retained. Here each entry gathers all rows of one CDR3 protein and keeps the most common genes and DNA. It is TCRdb's table, rather than the study itself, that gives the V and J calls and clone size. The sample table shows roughly 330,000 distinct CDR3 sequences, and 4% are seen once. Of the sample, roughly 26% is held by the ten largest clones.

The sample in question was PBMCs, obtained 5 days after the yellow fever booster vaccination. This receptor was identified in a man between 18 and 35 years old who received the YFV17D yellow fever vaccine.

CDR3 loop: CAGESETQYF. The nucleotide sequence reads as follows: TGTGCCGGAGAGAGTGAGACCCAGTACTTC. The chain couples TRBV7-9 to TRBJ2-5; the D gene lacks a confident call. Looking up the germline V gene (reference sequence) yields CDR1 SEHNR and CDR2 FQNEAQ. The CDR3 holds 10 amino acids from the cysteine to the phenylalanine. The entry retains the CDR3 DNA only, 30 bases that are in frame from base 1. Trimming costs V 11 bases and J 5 bases, and their ends lie 9 bases apart.